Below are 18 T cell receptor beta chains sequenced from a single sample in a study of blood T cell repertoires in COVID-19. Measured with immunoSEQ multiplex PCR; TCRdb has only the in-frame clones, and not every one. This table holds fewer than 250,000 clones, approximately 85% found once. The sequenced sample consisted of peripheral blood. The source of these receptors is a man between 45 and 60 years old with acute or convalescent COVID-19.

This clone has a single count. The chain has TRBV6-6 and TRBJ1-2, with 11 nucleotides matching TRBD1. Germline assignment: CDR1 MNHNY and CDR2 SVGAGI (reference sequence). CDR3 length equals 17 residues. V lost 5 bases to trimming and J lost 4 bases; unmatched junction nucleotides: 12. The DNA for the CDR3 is TGTGCCAGCAGTCTAGGAGGACAGGGGGCCTCTGTCTATGGCTACACCTTC. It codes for CASSLGGQGASVYGYTF.

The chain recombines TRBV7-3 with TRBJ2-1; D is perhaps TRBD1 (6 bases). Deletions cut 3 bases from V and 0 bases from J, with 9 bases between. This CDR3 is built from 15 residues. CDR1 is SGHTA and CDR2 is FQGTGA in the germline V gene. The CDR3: CASSLGHISYNEQFF. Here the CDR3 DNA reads TGTGCCAGCAGCTTGGGACATATCTCCTACAATGAGCAGTTCTTC.

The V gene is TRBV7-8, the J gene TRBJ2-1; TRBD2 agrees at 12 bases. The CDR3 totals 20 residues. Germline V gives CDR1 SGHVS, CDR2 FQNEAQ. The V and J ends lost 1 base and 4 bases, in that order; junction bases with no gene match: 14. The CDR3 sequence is CASSLVPTSGRGPVYNEQFF. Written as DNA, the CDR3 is TGTGCCAGCAGCTTAGTTCCGACTAGCGGGAGAGGTCCGGTATACAATGAGCAGTTCTTC.

Here the CDR3 DNA reads TGTGCCAGTAGTGTCCAGGGTTACCTTGGGGCCAACGTCCTGACTTTC. Translated: CASSVQGYLGANVLTF. The chain combines TRBV19 with TRBJ2-6, with a tentative D call TRBD1 (5 bases). This CDR3 is built from 16 residues. CDR1 is LNHDA, CDR2 SQIVND, per germline (reference sequence). The germline V and J ends were trimmed by 5 bases and 3 bases, with 14 bases remaining between them.

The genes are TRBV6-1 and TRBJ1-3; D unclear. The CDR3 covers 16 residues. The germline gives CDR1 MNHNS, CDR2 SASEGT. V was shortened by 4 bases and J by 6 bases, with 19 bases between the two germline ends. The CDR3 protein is CASSGPTSQEENTIYF. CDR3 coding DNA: TGTGCCAGCAGTGGACCGACATCCCAAGAAGAAAACACCATATATTTT.

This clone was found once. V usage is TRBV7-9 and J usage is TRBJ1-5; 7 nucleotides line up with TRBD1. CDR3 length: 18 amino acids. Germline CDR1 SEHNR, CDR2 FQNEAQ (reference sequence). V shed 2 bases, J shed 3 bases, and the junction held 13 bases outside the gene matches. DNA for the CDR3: TGTGCCAGCAGCTTATGGACCTACGGACAGGACCCCAATCAGCCCCAGCATTTT. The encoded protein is CASSLWTYGQDPNQPQHF.

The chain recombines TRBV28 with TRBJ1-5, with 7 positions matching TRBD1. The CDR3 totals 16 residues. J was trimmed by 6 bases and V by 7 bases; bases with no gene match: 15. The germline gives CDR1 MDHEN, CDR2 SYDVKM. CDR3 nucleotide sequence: TGTGCCAGCACTTTTTTGGAAGGAGGGGGCTCTCAGCCCCAGCATTTT. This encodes CASTFLEGGGSQPQHF.

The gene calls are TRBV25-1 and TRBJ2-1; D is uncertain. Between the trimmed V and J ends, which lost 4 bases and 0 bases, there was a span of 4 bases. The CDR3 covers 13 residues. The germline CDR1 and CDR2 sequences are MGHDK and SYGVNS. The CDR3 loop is CASSGGSYNEQFF. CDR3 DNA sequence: TGTGCCAGCAGTGGAGGCTCCTACAATGAGCAGTTCTTC.

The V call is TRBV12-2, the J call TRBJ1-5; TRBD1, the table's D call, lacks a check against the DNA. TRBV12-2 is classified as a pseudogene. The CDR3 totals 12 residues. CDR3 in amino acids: CASRLQVQPQHF. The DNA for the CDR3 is TGTGCAAGTCGCTTACAGGTTCAGCCCCAGCATTTT.

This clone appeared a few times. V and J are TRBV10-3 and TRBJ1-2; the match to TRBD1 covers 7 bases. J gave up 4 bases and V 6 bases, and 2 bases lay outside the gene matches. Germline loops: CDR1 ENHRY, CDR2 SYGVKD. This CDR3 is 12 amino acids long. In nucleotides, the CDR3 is TGTGCCATCAGCGACAGGGCCTATGGCTACACCTTC. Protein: CAISDRAYGYTF.

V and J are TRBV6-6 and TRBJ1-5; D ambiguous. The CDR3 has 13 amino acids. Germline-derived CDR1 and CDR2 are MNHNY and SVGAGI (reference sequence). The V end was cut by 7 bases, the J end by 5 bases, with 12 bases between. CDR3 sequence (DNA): TGTGCCAGCACCCTTGACTCATATCAGCCCCAGCATTTT. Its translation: CASTLDSYQPQHF.

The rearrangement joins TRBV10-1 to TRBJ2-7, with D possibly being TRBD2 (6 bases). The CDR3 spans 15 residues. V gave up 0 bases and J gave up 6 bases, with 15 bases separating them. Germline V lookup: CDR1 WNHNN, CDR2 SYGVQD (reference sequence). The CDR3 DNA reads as TGCGCCAGCAGTGAGTCGTCAGTTGGAGGGGTCGAGCAGTACTTC. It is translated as CASSESSVGGVEQYF.

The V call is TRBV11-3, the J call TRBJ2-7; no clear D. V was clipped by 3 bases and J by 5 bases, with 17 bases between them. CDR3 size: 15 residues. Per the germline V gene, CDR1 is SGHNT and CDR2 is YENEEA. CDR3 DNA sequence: TGTGCCAGCAGCTTTAGTGCCCAGGCCGGCAACGAGCAGTACTTC. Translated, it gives CASSFSAQAGNEQYF.

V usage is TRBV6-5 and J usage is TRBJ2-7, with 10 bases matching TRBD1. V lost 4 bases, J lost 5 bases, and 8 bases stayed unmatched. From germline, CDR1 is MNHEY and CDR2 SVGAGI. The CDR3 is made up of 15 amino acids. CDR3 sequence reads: CASSSPGQGRNEQYF. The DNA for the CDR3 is TGTGCCAGCAGTTCCCCGGGACAGGGGAGGAACGAGCAGTACTTC.

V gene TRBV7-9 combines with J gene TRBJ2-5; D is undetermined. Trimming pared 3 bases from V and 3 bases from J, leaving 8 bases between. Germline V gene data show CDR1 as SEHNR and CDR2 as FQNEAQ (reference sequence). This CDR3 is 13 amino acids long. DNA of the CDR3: TGTGCCAGCAGCTTTACTAAAGAAGAGACCCAGTACTTC. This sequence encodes CASSFTKEETQYF. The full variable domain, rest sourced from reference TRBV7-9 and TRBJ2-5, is DTGVSQNPRHKITKRGQNVTFRCDPISEHNRLYWYRQTLGQGPEFLTYFQNEAQLEKSRLLSDRFSAERPKGSFSTLEIQRTEQGDSAMYLCASSFTKEETQYFGPGTRLLVL.

DNA of the CDR3: TGTGCCAGCAGTTTATCGACAGGGAGTGACTACACCTTC. Its protein is CASSLSTGSDYTF. This chain links TRBV28 with TRBJ1-2; 7 bases agree with TRBD1. From germline, CDR1 is MDHEN and CDR2 SYDVKM. The J segment lost 10 bases and the V segment lost 1 base, leaving 6 bases of the junction unmatched. CDR3 length: 13 amino acids.

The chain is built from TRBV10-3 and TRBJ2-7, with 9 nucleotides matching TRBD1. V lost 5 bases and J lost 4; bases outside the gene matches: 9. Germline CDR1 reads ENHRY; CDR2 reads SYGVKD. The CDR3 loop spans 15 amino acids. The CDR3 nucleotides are TGTGCCATCAGTAATACAGGGGGCGGGAGATACGAGCAGTACTTC. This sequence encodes CAISNTGGGRYEQYF.

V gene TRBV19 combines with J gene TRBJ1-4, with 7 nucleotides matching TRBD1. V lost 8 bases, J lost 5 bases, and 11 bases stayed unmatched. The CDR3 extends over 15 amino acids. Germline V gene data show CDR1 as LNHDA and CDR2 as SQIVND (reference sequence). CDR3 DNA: TGTGCCAGTTCGCCGACGACAGGGATAAATGAAAAACTGTTTTTT. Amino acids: CASSPTTGINEKLFF.